Reported below is one TCR beta chain. The sample is drawn from a study of shared clonotypes between healthy human individuals. The assay was immunoSEQ multiplex PCR, and TCRdb's table has in-frame clones only and misses some. The profile shows about 1 million clones, under 80% of them singletons. Sequenced input: memory CD4+ T cells sorted from blood. Subset specified: CD45RA-negative fraction. The receptor's source is a man younger than 35 in good health.

The CDR3 DNA is TGTGCCAGCAGACCCGAAGCGGGGATCTACAATGAGCAGTTCTTC. This sequence encodes CASRPEAGIYNEQFF. The chain couples TRBV6-5 to TRBJ2-1; 7 bases are shared with TRBD2. The ends lost 6 bases at V and 3 bases at J; junction bases unmatched: 8. CDR1 MNHEY and CDR2 SVGAGI come from the germline V gene. The CDR3 totals 15 residues.